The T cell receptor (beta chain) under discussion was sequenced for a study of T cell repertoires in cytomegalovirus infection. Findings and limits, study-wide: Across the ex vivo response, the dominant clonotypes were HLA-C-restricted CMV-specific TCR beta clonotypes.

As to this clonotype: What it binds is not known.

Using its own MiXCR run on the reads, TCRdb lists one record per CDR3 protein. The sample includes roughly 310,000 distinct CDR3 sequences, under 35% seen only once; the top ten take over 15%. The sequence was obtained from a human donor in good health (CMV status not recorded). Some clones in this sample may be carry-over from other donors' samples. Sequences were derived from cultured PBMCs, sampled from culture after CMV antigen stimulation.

The CDR3 spells CSARDRRDRGQIGELFF. DNA for the CDR3: TGCAGTGCTAGAGATCGCCGGGACAGGGGGCAAATCGGGGAGCTGTTTTTT. V usage is TRBV20-1 and J usage is TRBJ2-2; 12 bases agree with TRBD1. The CDR3 length is 17 residues. Germline V gene sequence: CDR1 DFQATT, CDR2 SNEGSKA (reference sequence). J gave up 7 bases and V 0 bases, and 9 bases lay outside the gene matches.